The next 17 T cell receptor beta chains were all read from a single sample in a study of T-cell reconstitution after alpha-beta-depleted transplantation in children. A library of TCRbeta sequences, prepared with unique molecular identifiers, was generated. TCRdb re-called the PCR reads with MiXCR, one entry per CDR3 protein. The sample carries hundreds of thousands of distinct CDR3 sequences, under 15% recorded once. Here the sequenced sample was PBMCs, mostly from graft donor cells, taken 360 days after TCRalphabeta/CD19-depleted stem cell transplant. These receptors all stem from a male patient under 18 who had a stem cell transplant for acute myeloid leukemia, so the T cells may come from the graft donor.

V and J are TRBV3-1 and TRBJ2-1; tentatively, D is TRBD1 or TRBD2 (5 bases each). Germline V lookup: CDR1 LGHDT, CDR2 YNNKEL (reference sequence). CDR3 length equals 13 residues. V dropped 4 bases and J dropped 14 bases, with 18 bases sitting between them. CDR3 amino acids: CASSRKRDGMKFF. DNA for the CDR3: TGTGCCAGCAGCCGAAAGAGGGACGGGATGAAGTTCTTC.

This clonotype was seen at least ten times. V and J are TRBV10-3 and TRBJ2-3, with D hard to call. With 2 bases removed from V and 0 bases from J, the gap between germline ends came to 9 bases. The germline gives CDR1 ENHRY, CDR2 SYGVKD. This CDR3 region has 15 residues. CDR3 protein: CAISEGARSTDTQYF. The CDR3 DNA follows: TGTGCCATCAGTGAGGGAGCTAGGAGCACAGATACGCAGTATTTT.

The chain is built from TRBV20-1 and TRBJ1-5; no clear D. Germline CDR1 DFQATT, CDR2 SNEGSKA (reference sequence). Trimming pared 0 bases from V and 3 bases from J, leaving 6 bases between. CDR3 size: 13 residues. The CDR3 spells CSAREQPNQPQHF. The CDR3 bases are TGCAGTGCTAGAGAACAGCCCAATCAGCCCCAGCATTTT.

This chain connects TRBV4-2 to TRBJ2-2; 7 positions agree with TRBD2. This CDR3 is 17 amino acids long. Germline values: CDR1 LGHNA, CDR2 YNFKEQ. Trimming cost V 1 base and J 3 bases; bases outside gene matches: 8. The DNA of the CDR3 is TGTGCCAGCAGCCAAGTCGGTGGCGGGAGAGACACCGGGGAGCTGTTTTTT. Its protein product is CASSQVGGGRDTGELFF.

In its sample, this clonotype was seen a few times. In DNA form, the CDR3 reads TGTGCCAGCAACAAATGGGGGGCGGGATACGAGCAGTACTTC. Residues: CASNKWGAGYEQYF. The rearrangement uses TRBV27 and TRBJ2-7; tentatively, D is TRBD1 or TRBD2 (6 bases each). This CDR3 region has 14 residues. CDR1 MNHEY and CDR2 SMNVEV come from the germline V gene (reference sequence). V was pared by 7 bases and J by 4 bases, with 17 bases between.

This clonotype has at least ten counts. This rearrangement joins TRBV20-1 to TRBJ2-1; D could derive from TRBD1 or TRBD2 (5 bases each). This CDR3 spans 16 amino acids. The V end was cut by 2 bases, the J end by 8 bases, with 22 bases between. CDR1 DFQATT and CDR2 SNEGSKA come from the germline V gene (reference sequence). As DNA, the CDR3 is TGCAGTGCTAGACTTCCGGGGCTCCGCACTCGTCATGAGCAGTTCTTC. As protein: CSARLPGLRTRHEQFF.

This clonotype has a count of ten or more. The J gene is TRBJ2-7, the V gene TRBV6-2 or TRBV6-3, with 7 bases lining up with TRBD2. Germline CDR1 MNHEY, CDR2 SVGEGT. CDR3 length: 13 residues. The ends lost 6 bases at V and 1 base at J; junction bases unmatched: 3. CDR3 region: CASSTGGSYEQYF. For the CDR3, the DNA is TGTGCCAGCAGCACGGGGGGATCCTACGAGCAGTACTTC.

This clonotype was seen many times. CDR3 sequence: CASSSDRNHYGYTF. The CDR3 bases are TGTGCCAGCAGCTCAGACAGAAATCACTATGGCTACACCTTC. The chain links TRBV11-2 to TRBJ1-2; D is possibly TRBD1 (5 bases). CDR1 is SGHAT and CDR2 is FQNNGV in the germline V gene. CDR3 size: 14 residues. Trimming pared 4 bases from V and 3 bases from J, leaving 12 bases between.

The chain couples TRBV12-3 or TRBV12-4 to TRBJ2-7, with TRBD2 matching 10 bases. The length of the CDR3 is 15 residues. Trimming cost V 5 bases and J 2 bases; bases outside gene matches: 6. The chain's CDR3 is CASSPVSGGTYEQYF. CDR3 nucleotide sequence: TGTGCCAGCAGTCCGGTTAGCGGGGGGACCTACGAGCAGTACTTC.

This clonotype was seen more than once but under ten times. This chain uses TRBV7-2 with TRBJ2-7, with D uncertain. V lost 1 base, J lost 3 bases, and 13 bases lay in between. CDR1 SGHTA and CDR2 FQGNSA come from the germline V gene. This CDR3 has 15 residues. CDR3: CASSLGPSTIYEQYF. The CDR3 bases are TGTGCCAGCAGCTTAGGACCTTCCACGATCTACGAGCAGTACTTC. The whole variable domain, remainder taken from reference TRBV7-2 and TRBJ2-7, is GAGVSQSPSNKVTEKGKDVELRCDPISGHTALYWYRQSLGQGLEFLIYFQGNSAPDKSGLPSDRFSAERTGGSVSTLTIQRTQQEDSAVYLCASSLGPSTIYEQYFGPGTRLTVT.

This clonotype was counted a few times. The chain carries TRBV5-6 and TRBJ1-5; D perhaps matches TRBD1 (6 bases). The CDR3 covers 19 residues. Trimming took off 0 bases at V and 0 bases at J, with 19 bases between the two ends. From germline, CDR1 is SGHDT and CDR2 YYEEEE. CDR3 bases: TGTGCCAGCAGCTTGGGGTGGGGGGCCGCTACCTTTAGCAATCAGCCCCAGCATTTT. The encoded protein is CASSLGWGAATFSNQPQHF.

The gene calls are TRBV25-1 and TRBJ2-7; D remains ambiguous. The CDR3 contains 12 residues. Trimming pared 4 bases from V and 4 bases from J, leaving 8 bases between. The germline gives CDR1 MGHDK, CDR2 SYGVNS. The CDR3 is CASSVDYYEQYF. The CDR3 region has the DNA TGTGCCAGCAGTGTGGATTATTACGAGCAGTACTTC.

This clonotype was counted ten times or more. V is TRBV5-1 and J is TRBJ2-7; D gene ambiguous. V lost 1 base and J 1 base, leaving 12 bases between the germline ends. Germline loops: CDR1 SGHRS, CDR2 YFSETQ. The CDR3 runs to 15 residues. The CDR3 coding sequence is TGCGCCAGCAGCTTGATAACGGGCGCATCCTACGAGCAGTACTTC. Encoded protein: CASSLITGASYEQYF.

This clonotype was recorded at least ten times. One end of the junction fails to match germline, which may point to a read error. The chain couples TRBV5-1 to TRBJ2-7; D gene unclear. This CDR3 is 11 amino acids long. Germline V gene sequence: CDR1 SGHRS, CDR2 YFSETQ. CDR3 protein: CASSLGNEQYF. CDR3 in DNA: TGTGCCAGCAGCTTGGGGAACGAGCAGTACTTC.

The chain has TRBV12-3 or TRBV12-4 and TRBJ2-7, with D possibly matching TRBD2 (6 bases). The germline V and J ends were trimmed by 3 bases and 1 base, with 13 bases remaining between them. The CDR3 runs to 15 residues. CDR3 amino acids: CASSLLAGISYEQYF. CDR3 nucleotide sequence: TGTGCCAGCAGTTTGCTCGCGGGAATTTCCTACGAGCAGTACTTC.

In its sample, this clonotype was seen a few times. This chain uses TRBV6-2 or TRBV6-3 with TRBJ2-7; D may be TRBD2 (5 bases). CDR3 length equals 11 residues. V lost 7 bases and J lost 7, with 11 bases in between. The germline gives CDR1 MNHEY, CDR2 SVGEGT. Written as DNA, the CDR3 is TGTGCCAGCACAGTCCGCGGGGAGCAGTACTTC. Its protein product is CASTVRGEQYF.

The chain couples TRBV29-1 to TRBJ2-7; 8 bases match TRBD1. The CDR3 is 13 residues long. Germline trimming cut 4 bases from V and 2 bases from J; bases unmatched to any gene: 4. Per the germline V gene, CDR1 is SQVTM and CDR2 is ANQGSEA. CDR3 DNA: TGCAGCGTTGGGACAGGGAGGCCCTACGAGCAGTACTTC. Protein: CSVGTGRPYEQYF.